The rows below give T cell receptor beta chains drawn from one sample of a study of long-term antiretroviral therapy in people with HIV. Clones were sequenced by immunoSEQ multiplex PCR, and TCRdb holds only the in-frame ones, with some missing. The data show around 15,000 clones, more than 75% seen once. This specimen consisted of unsorted PBMCs, obtained 6.9 years after starting antiretroviral therapy. The source is a man aged 50 to 59 with HIV. CDR3s include the opening cysteine and the closing phenylalanine or tryptophan. A D gene is named only where the DNA matches it firmly. The size of a clone is reported for some rows only, either as once, few or many, or as a class for expanded clones.

J,V,D,size,DNA,CDR3
TRBJ1-5,TRBV30,.,.,TGTGCCTGGAGTGTCGGTTCTACTCAGCCCCAGCATTTT,CAWSVGSTQPQHF
TRBJ2-3,TRBV10-3,TRBD2,.,TGTGCCATCGGGGCTAGCGGGAGCACAGATACGCAGTATTTT,CAIGASGSTDTQYF
TRBJ2-7,TRBV29-1,.,.,TGCAGCGTTTATGGGCCAGGGTCGCGATACGAGCAGTACTTC,CSVYGPGSRYEQYF
TRBJ2-5,TRBV9,.,.,TGTGCCAGCAGCGGAACCAGACAAGAGACCCAGTACTTC,CASSGTRQETQYF
TRBJ2-7,TRBV7-3,.,few,TGTGCCAGCAGCTTACTAGTACCCGAGCAGTACTTC,CASSLLVPEQYF
TRBJ1-3,TRBV6-1,.,.,TGTGCCAGCAGTAACAGGGAAGGGCCTGGAAACACCATATATTTT,CASSNREGPGNTIYF
TRBJ2-2,TRBV7-7,.,.,TGTGCCAGCAGTTCCGGGGCCGGGGAGCTGTTTTTT,CASSSGAGELFF
TRBJ1-1,TRBV4-3,.,.,TGCGCCAGCAGCCAAAACCAGAACACTGAAGCTTTCTTT,CASSQNQNTEAFF
TRBJ1-5,TRBV25-1,.,.,TGTGCCAGCAGTTCCTCAGGGGTCAATCAGCCCCAGCATTTT,CASSSSGVNQPQHF
TRBJ2-1,TRBV19,.,.,TGTGCCAGTAGTATGCCCCTTGGCGGGATATCCTACAATGAGCAGTTCTTC,CASSMPLGGISYNEQFF
TRBJ1-5,TRBV18,.,.,TGTGCCAGCTCACCAAATCGGGGGGACGGCAATCAGCCCCAGCATTTT,CASSPNRGDGNQPQHF
TRBJ2-7,TRBV19,.,.,TGTGCCAGTAGGCCGACCTCCGAGCAGTACTTC,CASRPTSEQYF
TRBJ1-2,TRBV28,TRBD1,.,TGTGCCAGCAGTTTAGGGACAGTCTATGGCTACACCTTC,CASSLGTVYGYTF
TRBJ1-1,TRBV5-5,TRBD1,.,TGTGCCAGCAGCTTGGGACGACAGGGGGGTTATGAAGCTTTCTTT,CASSLGRQGGYEAFF
TRBJ1-2,TRBV7-2,.,.,TGTGCCAGCAGCTTGTCAAGGCGGGGCTACACCTTC,CASSLSRRGYTF
TRBJ2-7,TRBV10-2,TRBD2,.,TGCGCCAGCGGCGGGGGTGACAGAACCTACGAGCAGTACTTC,CASGGGDRTYEQYF
TRBJ2-5,TRBV15,.,.,TGTGCCACCAGCAGTAATTATAGGACAGTTCAGGGAGAGACCCAGTACTTC,CATSSNYRTVQGETQYF
TRBJ2-2,TRBV7-8,.,.,TGTGCCAGCAGCTCCGGACAGAGAAACGGGGAGCTGTTTTTT,CASSSGQRNGELFF
TRBJ2-7,TRBV4-2,TRBD2,.,TGTGCCAGCAGCCATTATGAGGGACTAGCGGGAGCCCACGAGCAGTACTTC,CASSHYEGLAGAHEQYF
TRBJ2-7,TRBV5-6,TRBD2,few,TGTGCCAGCAGCGACGGACTAGCGGGAAACTCCTACGAGCAGTACTTC,CASSDGLAGNSYEQYF
TRBJ2-2,TRBV6-5,.,few,TGTGCCAGCACCTCCAGGCTGGGGGAGCTGTTTTTT,CASTSRLGELFF
TRBJ2-6,TRBV10-3,.,.,TGTGCCATCAGTCAAACAGGGACGACGGGGGCCAACGTCCTGACTTTC,CAISQTGTTGANVLTF
TRBJ2-5,TRBV7-9,.,.,TGTGCCAGCAGCTTAGGAGGAAGGGGCCTAGCGTGGGAGACCCAGTACTTC,CASSLGGRGLAWETQYF
TRBJ2-3,TRBV6-6,TRBD2,.,TGTGCCAGCAGGACCGGACTAGACACGCAGTATTTT,CASRTGLDTQYF
TRBJ1-2,TRBV9,.,.,TGTGCCAGCAGCGAAGACAGGCGCTACACCTTC,CASSEDRRYTF
TRBJ2-7,TRBV11-3,.,.,TGTGCCAGCAGCTTAGTATACGAGCAGTACTTC,CASSLVYEQYF
TRBJ2-2,TRBV27,TRBD2,.,TGTGCCAGCAGTTTTTTAGCGGGGAACACCGGGGAGCTGTTTTTT,CASSFLAGNTGELFF
TRBJ2-7,TRBV15,.,.,TGTGCCACCAGCAGAGACCACCGAGTAGGCGGACCAAGGAGCTCCTACGAGCAGTACTTC,CATSRDHRVGGPRSSYEQYF
TRBJ2-5,TRBV18,.,.,TGTGCCAGCTCACCGGCTGTCGGCCAAGAGACCCAGTACTTC,CASSPAVGQETQYF
TRBJ1-1,TRBV13,.,.,TGTGCCAGCAGCTACGGGGTGAACACTGAAGCTTTCTTT,CASSYGVNTEAFF
TRBJ2-2,TRBV6-6,.,.,TGTGCCAGCTCGGTGTTAACCGGGGAGCTGTTTTTT,CASSVLTGELFF